What follows describes a single TCR beta chain. The antigen remains undetermined. The conserved closing phenylalanine or tryptophan is absent in this CDR3, likely reflecting a read error. The DNA is left out, because the CDR3 cannot be placed on it with certainty; the CDR3 is given as TCRdb lists it. PCR involved 60 Vbeta and 13 Jbeta primers. Method: immunoSEQ multiplex PCR; TCRdb's copy keeps in-frame clones and lacks some. The sample yields approximately 54,000 clones, 82% seen once. From its first to its last residue, the CDR3 has 12 amino acids. CDR1 is SGHRS, CDR2 YFSETQ, per germline. This entry belongs to a study of cytomegalovirus exposure and HLA in healthy donors. Study-level points and caveats: Most subjects had HLA-A and HLA-B alleles reportedly predicted accurately by TCR beta sequences. An analysis done earlier found most TCR beta V segments productive about 87% or about 30% of the time. The classifier, whose performance was assessed in both the original and validation cohorts, reportedly diagnosed cytomegalovirus status with high specificity and sensitivity.

The chain joins TRBV5-1 to TRBJ2-7; TRBD1 is taken as the D call from the table, unchecked against the DNA. The receptor's source is a woman between 18 and 30 years old in good health and CMV-seronegative. The sequencing input was PBMCs. CDR3 region: CASSRTDRGLAD.